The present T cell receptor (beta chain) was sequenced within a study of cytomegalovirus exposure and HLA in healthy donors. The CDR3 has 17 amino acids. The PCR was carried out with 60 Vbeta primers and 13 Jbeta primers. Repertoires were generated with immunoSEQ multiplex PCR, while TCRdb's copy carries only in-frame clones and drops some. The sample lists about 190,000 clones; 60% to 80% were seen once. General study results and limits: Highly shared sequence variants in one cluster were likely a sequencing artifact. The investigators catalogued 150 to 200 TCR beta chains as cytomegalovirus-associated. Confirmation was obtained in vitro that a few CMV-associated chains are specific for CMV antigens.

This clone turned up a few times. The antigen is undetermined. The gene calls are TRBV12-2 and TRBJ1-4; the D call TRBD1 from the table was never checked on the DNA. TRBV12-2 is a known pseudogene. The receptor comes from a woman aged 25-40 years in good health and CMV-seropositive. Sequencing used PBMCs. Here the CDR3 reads CASRPSQEGQGHEKLFF. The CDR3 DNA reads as TGTGCAAGTCGCCCCTCGCAAGAGGGACAGGGTCATGAAAAACTGTTTTTT.